These T cell receptor beta chains were read from a single sample in a study of blood T cells in healthy people across ages. In TCRdb, the 5' RACE reads were re-called with MiXCR into one record per CDR3 protein. The profile covers 780,000 or so distinct CDR3 sequences, with roughly 56% appearing a single time and roughly 26% taken by the ten largest. The sample comprised blood. All receptors derive from a man aged 35-49 years in good health. CDR3s include the opening cysteine and the closing phenylalanine or tryptophan. Each record gives: clone size, CDR3 length, D gene, V gene, J gene, CDR3 protein, CDR3 DNA. D genes are given only for firm matches. Rows may omit the clone size; those that give it use once, few, many or a size class.

clone_size: -; cdr3_length: 14; d_call: TRBD2; v_call: TRBV5-1; j_call: TRBJ2-5; cdr3_aa: CASSQAGGWETQYF; cdr3_nt: TGCGCCAGCAGCCAAGCGGGGGGTTGGGAGACCCAGTACTTC
clone_size: -; cdr3_length: 14; d_call: TRBD2; v_call: TRBV12-3/TRBV12-4; j_call: TRBJ2-7; cdr3_aa: CASSPAGGGDEQYF; cdr3_nt: TGTGCCAGCAGTCCGGCGGGAGGGGGGGACGAGCAGTACTTC
clone_size: -; cdr3_length: 15; d_call: TRBD2; v_call: TRBV27; j_call: TRBJ2-7; cdr3_aa: CASSPTGTRRPEQYF; cdr3_nt: TGTGCCAGCAGTCCTACCGGGACTAGAAGACCGGAGCAGTACTTC
clone_size: -; cdr3_length: 20; d_call: TRBD1; v_call: TRBV6-1; j_call: TRBJ1-2; cdr3_aa: CASSERGFWTGGMFSHGYTF; cdr3_nt: TGTGCCAGCAGTGAACGAGGCTTCTGGACAGGGGGCATGTTTAGCCATGGCTACACCTTC
clone_size: -; cdr3_length: 18; d_call: -; v_call: TRBV20-1; j_call: TRBJ1-1; cdr3_aa: CSARDLRDPLGLNTEAFF; cdr3_nt: TGCAGTGCTAGAGATTTGAGGGACCCCCTTGGGCTTAACACTGAAGCTTTCTTT
clone_size: -; cdr3_length: 15; d_call: -; v_call: TRBV28; j_call: TRBJ1-5; cdr3_aa: CASSLRDDGNQPQHF; cdr3_nt: TGTGCCAGCAGTTTAAGGGATGATGGCAATCAGCCCCAGCATTTT
clone_size: -; cdr3_length: 19; d_call: TRBD2; v_call: TRBV6-5; j_call: TRBJ2-7; cdr3_aa: CASSFTSYSTSGTYNEQYF; cdr3_nt: TGTGCCAGCAGTTTCACCTCTTACTCGACTAGCGGGACTTACAATGAGCAGTACTTC
clone_size: few; cdr3_length: 15; d_call: -; v_call: TRBV6-2/TRBV6-3; j_call: TRBJ2-1; cdr3_aa: CASASPGTSGYEQFF; cdr3_nt: TGTGCCAGCGCGAGCCCAGGGACGTCAGGGTATGAGCAGTTCTTC
clone_size: -; cdr3_length: 13; d_call: TRBD1; v_call: TRBV12-3/TRBV12-4; j_call: TRBJ1-1; cdr3_aa: CASRGQQNTEAFF; cdr3_nt: TGTGCCAGCAGGGGACAGCAGAACACTGAAGCTTTCTTT
clone_size: -; cdr3_length: 18; d_call: TRBD2; v_call: TRBV14; j_call: TRBJ2-5; cdr3_aa: CASSRRARLAGSGETQYF; cdr3_nt: TGTGCCAGCAGCCGTAGGGCCCGACTAGCGGGGTCCGGAGAGACCCAGTACTTC
clone_size: -; cdr3_length: 14; d_call: -; v_call: TRBV27; j_call: TRBJ1-5; cdr3_aa: CASSSGAFNQPQHF; cdr3_nt: TGTGCCAGCAGTTCAGGGGCCTTCAATCAGCCCCAGCATTTT
clone_size: -; cdr3_length: 13; d_call: -; v_call: TRBV6-1; j_call: TRBJ2-3; cdr3_aa: CASRSGRGDTQYF; cdr3_nt: TGTGCCAGCAGAAGTGGCCGGGGGGATACGCAGTATTTT
clone_size: -; cdr3_length: 15; d_call: -; v_call: TRBV5-1; j_call: TRBJ2-3; cdr3_aa: CASSLSDSDADTQYF; cdr3_nt: TGCGCCAGCAGCTTGTCCGACAGTGATGCAGATACGCAGTATTTT
clone_size: -; cdr3_length: 15; d_call: TRBD1; v_call: TRBV5-6; j_call: TRBJ1-6; cdr3_aa: CASSTGQGENSPLHF; cdr3_nt: TGTGCCAGCAGCACAGGACAGGGAGAAAATTCACCCCTCCACTTT
clone_size: once; cdr3_length: 16; d_call: TRBD1; v_call: TRBV5-5; j_call: TRBJ2-1; cdr3_aa: CASSPGQGIQYNEQFF; cdr3_nt: TGTGCCAGCAGCCCGGGACAGGGGATACAATACAATGAGCAGTTCTTC
clone_size: -; cdr3_length: 12; d_call: -; v_call: TRBV3-1; j_call: TRBJ2-1; cdr3_aa: CASSQGLAVGFF; cdr3_nt: TGTGCCAGCAGCCAAGGGTTAGCGGTAGGGTTCTTC
clone_size: -; cdr3_length: 15; d_call: -; v_call: TRBV5-1; j_call: TRBJ2-5; cdr3_aa: CASSLGELRGETQYF; cdr3_nt: TGCGCCAGCAGCTTGGGAGAATTGAGGGGGGAGACCCAGTACTTC
clone_size: -; cdr3_length: 13; d_call: -; v_call: TRBV5-1; j_call: TRBJ2-1; cdr3_aa: CASSNPPPNEQFF; cdr3_nt: TGCGCCAGCAGCAACCCCCCACCCAATGAGCAGTTCTTC
clone_size: -; cdr3_length: 16; d_call: TRBD1; v_call: TRBV27; j_call: TRBJ1-5; cdr3_aa: CASSQFGQGAGQPQHF; cdr3_nt: TGTGCCAGCAGTCAATTTGGACAGGGGGCAGGGCAGCCCCAGCATTTT
clone_size: -; cdr3_length: 14; d_call: -; v_call: TRBV12-3/TRBV12-4; j_call: TRBJ1-1; cdr3_aa: CASGPGERNTEAFF; cdr3_nt: TGTGCCAGCGGGCCAGGAGAAAGGAACACTGAAGCTTTCTTT
clone_size: -; cdr3_length: 15; d_call: -; v_call: TRBV27; j_call: TRBJ2-3; cdr3_aa: CASSLRNQGTDTQYF; cdr3_nt: TGTGCCAGCAGTTTACGGAATCAGGGGACAGATACGCAGTATTTT
clone_size: few; cdr3_length: 15; d_call: -; v_call: TRBV27; j_call: TRBJ1-6; cdr3_aa: CASRIPSIESSPLHF; cdr3_nt: TGTGCCAGCAGAATACCCTCGATAGAGTCGTCACCCCTCCACTTT
clone_size: once; cdr3_length: 13; d_call: -; v_call: TRBV7-2; j_call: TRBJ2-7; cdr3_aa: CASSLSFGYEQYF; cdr3_nt: TGTGCCAGCAGCTTGAGTTTCGGCTACGAGCAGTACTTC
clone_size: -; cdr3_length: 15; d_call: -; v_call: TRBV12-3/TRBV12-4; j_call: TRBJ2-2; cdr3_aa: CASTAAPPKSGELFF; cdr3_nt: TGTGCCAGCACCGCGGCCCCTCCTAAATCCGGGGAGCTGTTTTTT
clone_size: -; cdr3_length: 16; d_call: TRBD2; v_call: TRBV6-5; j_call: TRBJ2-3; cdr3_aa: CASSFQLAGISDTQYF; cdr3_nt: TGTGCCAGCAGTTTCCAACTAGCGGGGATATCAGATACGCAGTATTTT
clone_size: once; cdr3_length: 16; d_call: TRBD2; v_call: TRBV20-1; j_call: TRBJ2-5; cdr3_aa: CSGGRLAGGPQETQYF; cdr3_nt: TGCAGTGGAGGACGGCTAGCGGGGGGGCCCCAAGAGACCCAGTACTTC
clone_size: -; cdr3_length: 17; d_call: TRBD2; v_call: TRBV9; j_call: TRBJ2-5; cdr3_aa: CASSVDGLAGVQETQYF; cdr3_nt: TGTGCCAGCAGCGTAGACGGACTAGCGGGGGTCCAAGAGACCCAGTACTTC
clone_size: few; cdr3_length: 16; d_call: TRBD2; v_call: TRBV4-3; j_call: TRBJ2-3; cdr3_aa: CASSQGLADLRNTQYF; cdr3_nt: TGCGCCAGCAGCCAGGGACTAGCGGACCTTCGGAATACGCAGTATTTT
clone_size: few; cdr3_length: 17; d_call: TRBD2; v_call: TRBV20-1; j_call: TRBJ2-1; cdr3_aa: CSARDTLQRGGNNEQFF; cdr3_nt: TGCAGTGCTAGAGATACCCTACAGCGGGGGGGGAACAATGAGCAGTTCTTC
clone_size: -; cdr3_length: 17; d_call: -; v_call: TRBV10-3; j_call: TRBJ2-5; cdr3_aa: CAISPLSEDSSQETQYF; cdr3_nt: TGTGCCATCAGCCCCCTTTCCGAGGACAGTTCACAAGAGACCCAGTACTTC
clone_size: once; cdr3_length: 16; d_call: -; v_call: TRBV9; j_call: TRBJ1-4; cdr3_aa: CASSVGVDTNNEKLFF; cdr3_nt: TGTGCCAGCAGCGTAGGGGTGGACACGAATAATGAAAAACTGTTTTTT
clone_size: few; cdr3_length: 16; d_call: -; v_call: TRBV12-3/TRBV12-4; j_call: TRBJ2-6; cdr3_aa: CASSWGRSSGANVLTF; cdr3_nt: TGTGCCAGCAGTTGGGGCCGGTCCTCTGGGGCCAACGTCCTGACTTTC
clone_size: once; cdr3_length: 12; d_call: -; v_call: TRBV7-8; j_call: TRBJ2-7; cdr3_aa: CASNPESYEQYF; cdr3_nt: TGTGCCAGCAACCCAGAATCCTACGAGCAGTACTTC
clone_size: -; cdr3_length: 16; d_call: TRBD2; v_call: TRBV11-2; j_call: TRBJ2-7; cdr3_aa: CASSSTLAGVSYEQYF; cdr3_nt: TGTGCCAGCAGCTCAACCCTAGCGGGAGTTTCCTACGAGCAGTACTTC
clone_size: -; cdr3_length: 14; d_call: -; v_call: TRBV2; j_call: TRBJ1-5; cdr3_aa: CASKGGRNNQPQHF; cdr3_nt: TGTGCCAGCAAGGGAGGTCGGAACAATCAGCCCCAGCATTTT
clone_size: -; cdr3_length: 10; d_call: -; v_call: TRBV20-1; j_call: TRBJ2-3; cdr3_aa: CSARLDTQYF; cdr3_nt: TGCAGTGCTAGATTAGATACGCAGTATTTT
clone_size: few; cdr3_length: 15; d_call: -; v_call: TRBV4-2; j_call: TRBJ2-7; cdr3_aa: CASSQDPGQIYEQYF; cdr3_nt: TGTGCCAGCAGCCAAGATCCGGGGCAGATCTACGAGCAGTACTTC
clone_size: -; cdr3_length: 15; d_call: TRBD2; v_call: TRBV30; j_call: TRBJ2-1; cdr3_aa: CAWSVLADGYNEQFF; cdr3_nt: TGTGCCTGGAGTGTACTAGCGGACGGTTACAATGAGCAGTTCTTC
clone_size: -; cdr3_length: 15; d_call: -; v_call: TRBV20-1; j_call: TRBJ2-5; cdr3_aa: CSARGSPDWQETQYF; cdr3_nt: TGCAGTGCTAGAGGTTCCCCGGACTGGCAAGAGACCCAGTACTTC
clone_size: few; cdr3_length: 16; d_call: TRBD1; v_call: TRBV29-1; j_call: TRBJ1-4; cdr3_aa: CSGIPGQGRLEEKLFF; cdr3_nt: TGCAGCGGTATTCCGGGACAGGGTCGTCTGGAGGAAAAACTGTTTTTT
clone_size: few; cdr3_length: 16; d_call: -; v_call: TRBV20-1; j_call: TRBJ2-1; cdr3_aa: CSAGRYSASSYNEQFF; cdr3_nt: TGCAGTGCTGGAAGGTATAGTGCAAGCTCCTACAATGAGCAGTTCTTC
clone_size: -; cdr3_length: 14; d_call: TRBD1; v_call: TRBV29-1; j_call: TRBJ2-1; cdr3_aa: CSVADRGRGNEQFF; cdr3_nt: TGCAGCGTGGCAGACAGGGGACGCGGCAATGAGCAGTTCTTC
clone_size: -; cdr3_length: 14; d_call: -; v_call: TRBV12-3/TRBV12-4; j_call: TRBJ2-4; cdr3_aa: CASKAKRSQNIQYF; cdr3_nt: TGTGCCAGCAAAGCGAAGCGGAGCCAAAACATTCAGTACTTC
clone_size: many; cdr3_length: 16; d_call: -; v_call: TRBV25-1; j_call: TRBJ2-6; cdr3_aa: CASSPHRVTGANVLTF; cdr3_nt: TGTGCCAGCAGTCCCCACAGGGTTACCGGGGCCAACGTCCTGACTTTC
clone_size: -; cdr3_length: 14; d_call: TRBD2; v_call: TRBV27; j_call: TRBJ2-7; cdr3_aa: CASSQLAGENEQYF; cdr3_nt: TGTGCCAGCAGTCAACTAGCGGGAGAGAACGAGCAGTACTTC
clone_size: -; cdr3_length: 17; d_call: -; v_call: TRBV5-1; j_call: TRBJ2-1; cdr3_aa: CASSLLLLQGSYNEQFF; cdr3_nt: TGCGCCAGCAGCTTGCTACTACTACAGGGTTCCTACAATGAGCAGTTCTTC
clone_size: -; cdr3_length: 15; d_call: -; v_call: TRBV7-8; j_call: TRBJ2-7; cdr3_aa: CASSRTDRGPNEQYF; cdr3_nt: TGTGCCAGCAGCAGAACGGACAGAGGGCCCAACGAGCAGTACTTC
clone_size: -; cdr3_length: 15; d_call: TRBD1; v_call: TRBV20-1; j_call: TRBJ2-7; cdr3_aa: CSAVLGDSVFSEQYF; cdr3_nt: TGCAGTGCGGTCTTGGGGGACAGTGTTTTTTCCGAGCAGTACTTC
clone_size: -; cdr3_length: 12; d_call: -; v_call: TRBV28; j_call: TRBJ2-1; cdr3_aa: CASSLFTGSQFF; cdr3_nt: TGTGCCAGCAGTTTATTTACAGGCTCGCAGTTCTTC